Listed here are 10 T cell receptor beta chains from one sample, sequenced in a study of blood T cell repertoires in COVID-19. The method was immunoSEQ multiplex PCR; TCRdb's version includes in-frame clones alone and lacks a portion of them. The data hold tens of thousands of clones, with 84% observed a single time. What was sequenced was peripheral blood. The receptors were sampled from a man aged 50-59 years with COVID-19, enrolled during active disease.

The V gene is TRBV12-5, the J gene TRBJ1-1; D call uncertain. The CDR3 sequence is 15 residues long. Trimming stripped 0 bases from V and 1 base from J, with 9 bases between. Germline CDR1 is LGHNT and CDR2 is FRNRAP. The CDR3 is CASGLVLLRNTEAFF. DNA of the CDR3: TGTGCTAGTGGTTTGGTACTGTTACGGAACACTGAAGCTTTCTTT.

V usage is TRBV9 and J usage is TRBJ2-1; TRBD2 is a possible D gene (5 bases). CDR1 is SGDLS and CDR2 is YYNGEE in the germline V gene. V lost 4 bases and J lost 6, with 17 bases in between. The CDR3 has 15 residues. This CDR3 is CASSPRGLTPNEQFF. The CDR3, as DNA: TGTGCCAGCAGCCCCCGGGGTCTTACCCCCAATGAGCAGTTCTTC.

In its sample, this clone was seen a few times. The chain couples TRBV3-1 (or the pseudogene TRBV3-2) to TRBJ1-2; 7 nucleotides align to TRBD1. CDR1 is LGHDT, CDR2 YNNKEL, per germline (reference sequence). Trimming removed 4 bases from V and 5 bases from J; junction bases left unmatched: 10. This CDR3 has 15 amino acids. For the CDR3, the DNA is TGTGCCAGCAGCCTGACGGACAGGCCCACATATGGCTACACCTTC. Translation: CASSLTDRPTYGYTF.

This clone is a singleton in its sample. V and J are TRBV7-8 and TRBJ1-6; no reliable D call. CDR3 size: 16 residues. V gave up 0 bases and J gave up 6 bases, with 12 bases separating them. Germline V CDR1 and CDR2: SGHVS, FQNEAQ. CDR3 sequence (DNA): TGTGCCAGCAGCTTAGCGAAAAGGACTATTAATTCACCCCTCCACTTT. Protein product: CASSLAKRTINSPLHF.

CDR3 sequence: CASSTLTGELFF. Here the CDR3 DNA reads TGTGCCAGTAGTACTCTAACCGGGGAGCTGTTTTTT. The chain is built from TRBV19 and TRBJ2-2; D not certain. Germline V gene sequence: CDR1 LNHDA, CDR2 SQIVND (reference sequence). This CDR3 has 12 amino acids. Deletions cut 4 bases from V and 5 bases from J, with 5 bases between.

J is TRBJ2-3 and V is TRBV18, with D perhaps matching TRBD2 (6 bases). V was pared by 1 base and J by 2 bases, with 13 bases between. Germline V lookup: CDR1 KGHSH, CDR2 LQKENI. The CDR3 is 16 amino acids. The DNA of the CDR3 is TGTGCCAGCTCACCACTCTCTGCGGGACCCACAGATACGCAGTATTTT. Residues: CASSPLSAGPTDTQYF.

The CDR3 loop is CASSYSRGFLDTIYF. DNA of the CDR3: TGTGCCAGCAGTTACTCCAGGGGGTTTTTGGACACCATATATTTT. The chain has TRBV6-5 and TRBJ1-3, with 7 nucleotides matching TRBD1. Germline V gene sequence: CDR1 MNHEY, CDR2 SVGAGI. The CDR3 runs to 15 residues. V lost 0 bases to trimming and J lost 8 bases; unmatched junction nucleotides: 7.

The V call is TRBV6-4, the J call TRBJ2-3; 9 nucleotides agree with TRBD1. The CDR3 length is 14 residues. Germline V gene sequence: CDR1 MRHNA, CDR2 SNTAGT. V shed 11 bases, J shed 2 bases, and the junction held 8 bases outside the gene matches. The CDR3 spells CASSRDRDTDTQYF. CDR3 coding DNA: TGTGCCTCCTCACGGGACAGGGACACAGATACGCAGTATTTT.

The V gene is TRBV14, the J gene TRBJ1-4; TRBD1 agrees at 7 bases. Looked up from germline, CDR1 is SGHDN and CDR2 is FVKESK. The CDR3 spans 13 residues. V lost 4 bases to trimming and J lost 10 bases; unmatched junction nucleotides: 6. In DNA, the CDR3 is TGTGCCAGCAGCCCGGACAGGACCGGAAAACTGTTTTTT. It translates to CASSPDRTGKLFF.

The sample holds one count of this clone. This chain connects TRBV6-1 to TRBJ1-1; D is undetermined. The CDR3 has 16 amino acids. Germline CDR1 and CDR2: MNHNS and SASEGT. V was shortened by 3 bases and J by 0 bases, with 14 bases between the two germline ends. CDR3 bases: TGTGCCAGCAGTGATCTCGGGAGTTCGATGAACACTGAAGCTTTCTTT. This codes for CASSDLGSSMNTEAFF.